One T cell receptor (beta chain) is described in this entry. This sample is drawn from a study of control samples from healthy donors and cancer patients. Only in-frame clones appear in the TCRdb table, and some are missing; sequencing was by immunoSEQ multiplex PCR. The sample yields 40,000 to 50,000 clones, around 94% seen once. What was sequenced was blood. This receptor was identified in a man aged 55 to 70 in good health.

Here the CDR3 DNA reads TGTGCCAGCAGCTTAGAAGGGGACAGAGGAGCTTTCTTT. Its translation is CASSLEGDRGAFF. The chain has TRBV7-2 and TRBJ1-1; 7 bases line up with TRBD1. The CDR3 runs to 13 residues. Looked up from germline, CDR1 is SGHTA and CDR2 is FQGNSA. The V segment lost 1 base and the J segment 10 bases; nucleotides outside the gene matches: 6.